The 4 T cell receptor beta chains presented below share a single source sample, sequenced in a study of blood T cell repertoires in COVID-19. Some clones are missing from TCRdb's copy, which holds only in-frame ones; the method was immunoSEQ multiplex PCR. In the table there are hundreds of thousands of clones, roughly 86% of which are singletons. Sequencing used PBMCs or T cells enriched from blood (not recorded which). The receptors stem from a woman aged 40 to 50 with acute COVID-19.

The J gene is TRBJ1-2, the V gene TRBV27; 9 bases agree with TRBD1. This CDR3 spans 15 amino acids. V lost 0 bases, J lost 5 bases, and 4 bases stayed unmatched. Germline-derived CDR1 and CDR2 are MNHEY and SMNVEV (reference sequence). The CDR3 loop reads CASSLSRDRVYGYTF. CDR3 bases: TGTGCCAGCAGTTTATCGAGGGACAGGGTGTATGGCTACACCTTC.

The rearrangement joins TRBV10-3 to TRBJ2-3; D is ambiguous. CDR1 and CDR2 (germline): ENHRY, SYGVKD. CDR3 length equals 15 residues. V gave up 0 bases and J gave up 2 bases, with 9 bases separating them. The CDR3 region is CAISESGVPTDTQYF. CDR3 DNA: TGTGCCATCAGTGAGTCCGGAGTTCCCACAGATACGCAGTATTTT.

J is TRBJ1-6 and V is TRBV5-6; D not certain. The germline V and J ends were trimmed by 2 bases and 4 bases, with 7 bases remaining between them. The CDR3 contains 14 residues. The germline V gene has CDR1 SGHDT and CDR2 YYEEEE. As DNA, the CDR3 is TGTGCCAGCAGCTTCTGGCTGTATAATTCACCCCTCCACTTT. Its translation is CASSFWLYNSPLHF.

The CDR3 sequence is CASRFLSEKLFF. CDR3 DNA sequence: TGTGCCAGTAGATTTCTTTCCGAAAAACTGTTTTTT. The chain uses TRBV19 and TRBJ1-4, with D uncertain. V lost 6 bases to trimming and J lost 8 bases, with 10 bases between them. The CDR3 extends over 12 amino acids. CDR1 LNHDA and CDR2 SQIVND come from the germline V gene (reference sequence).